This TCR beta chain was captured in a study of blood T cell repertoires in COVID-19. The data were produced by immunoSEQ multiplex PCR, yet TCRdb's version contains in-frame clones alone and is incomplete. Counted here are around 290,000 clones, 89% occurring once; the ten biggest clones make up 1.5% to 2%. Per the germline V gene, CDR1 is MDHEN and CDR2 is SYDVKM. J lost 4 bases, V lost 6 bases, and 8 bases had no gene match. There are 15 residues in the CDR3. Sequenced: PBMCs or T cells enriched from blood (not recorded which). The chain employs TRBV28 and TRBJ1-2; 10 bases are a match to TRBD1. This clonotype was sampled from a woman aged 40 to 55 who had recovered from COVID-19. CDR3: CASSWPGQGSYGYTF. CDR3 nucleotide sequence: TGTGCCAGCAGCTGGCCGGGACAGGGGAGCTATGGCTACACCTTC.